The T cell receptor beta chain described here comes from a study of early T cells in non-severe SARS-CoV-2 infection. As for the study in general: Unpaired chains resulted from sequencing bulk RNA of unsorted whole blood.

Unmatched junction bases numbered 1, after V lost 4 bases and J lost 5 bases. Germline V gives CDR1 ENHRY, CDR2 SYGVKD. The CDR3 totals 13 residues. This clonotype was observed a handful of times. Attachment of unique molecular identifiers to individual cDNA molecules was performed. MiXCR was run by TCRdb on the 5' RACE reads, yielding one entry per CDR3 protein. The data contain tens of thousands of distinct CDR3 sequences, 18% of them singletons. This chain uses TRBV10-3 with TRBJ2-7, with 11 positions matching TRBD2. The material was whole blood, obtained at baseline. This TCR came from an adult who was a healthcare worker with PCR-confirmed SARS-CoV-2 infection or an uninfected control (not recorded which). The CDR3 protein is CAISGLAGNEQYF. The CDR3 DNA sequence: TGTGCCATCAGTGGACTAGCGGGAAACGAGCAGTACTTC.